This section outlines one T cell receptor beta chain sequence together with its context. While unrecorded immune exposures were likely, the donors were nominally healthy when sampled. The V and J ends lost 3 bases and 8 bases, in that order; junction bases with no gene match: 7. CDR1 is SGDLS and CDR2 is YYNGEE in the germline V gene. The CDR3 runs 14 residues. The data were taken from a study of cytomegalovirus exposure and HLA in healthy donors. PCR employed 60 Vbeta and 13 Jbeta primers. Clones were read by immunoSEQ multiplex PCR, and TCRdb kept only the in-frame ones, dropping some. Here the sample spans over 85,000 clones, 65% to 80% being singletons.

The sample comprised PBMCs. The chain links TRBV9 to TRBJ2-4, with 8 bases lining up with TRBD1. The sequence was collected from a woman aged 60-75 years in good health and CMV-seropositive. The CDR3 loop is CASSADGQGYIQYF. The CDR3 coding sequence is TGTGCCAGCAGCGCAGACGGACAGGGATACATTCAGTACTTC.